Listed below are T cell receptor beta chains from one sample, sequenced in a study of untreated major depressive disorder. Using immunoSEQ multiplex PCR, the repertoire was profiled, and TCRdb retains in-frame clones only, with some absent. The data contain 20,000 or so clones, around 85% of them singletons. The sequenced sample consisted of CD4+ T cells from PBMCs. These receptors were taken from a woman between 25 and 40 years old in good health. Both conserved end residues are part of each CDR3. A D gene is named only where the DNA matches it firmly. The size field is filled for only some rows; it gives once, few, many or a size class.

CDR3 protein: CATSFIGQGYGYTF
CDR3 DNA: TGTGCCACGTCATTCATTGGACAGGGGTATGGCTACACCTTC
J gene: TRBJ1-2
D gene: TRBD1
V gene: TRBV6-4
clone size: .

CDR3 protein: CASSEQIRGIQETQYF
CDR3 DNA: TGTGCCAGCAGTGAACAAATAAGGGGGATTCAAGAGACCCAGTACTTC
J gene: TRBJ2-5
D gene: .
V gene: TRBV6-1
clone size: .

CDR3 protein: CASSQSAPRTAGYQETQYF
CDR3 DNA: TGCGCCAGCAGTCAATCGGCCCCTAGAACGGCTGGGTACCAAGAGACCCAGTACTTC
J gene: TRBJ2-5
D gene: .
V gene: TRBV23-1
clone size: .

CDR3 protein: CAISESLAGERSYEQYF
CDR3 DNA: TGTGCCATCAGTGAGTCGTTGGCGGGAGAGCGGAGCTACGAGCAGTACTTC
J gene: TRBJ2-7
D gene: TRBD2
V gene: TRBV10-3
clone size: .

CDR3 protein: CASRDGDREFPLSYEQYF
CDR3 DNA: TGCGCCAGCAGGGATGGGGACAGGGAGTTTCCCCTCTCCTACGAGCAGTACTTC
J gene: TRBJ2-7
D gene: TRBD1
V gene: TRBV23-1
clone size: .

CDR3 protein: CASSLPSGRVNEQFF
CDR3 DNA: TGTGCCAGCAGCTTACCCAGCGGGAGGGTGAATGAGCAGTTCTTC
J gene: TRBJ2-1
D gene: TRBD2
V gene: TRBV5-6
clone size: .

CDR3 protein: CASSPLTGGKNIQYF
CDR3 DNA: TGTGCCAGCAGCCCCCTTACAGGGGGCAAAAACATTCAGTACTTC
J gene: TRBJ2-4
D gene: TRBD1
V gene: TRBV7-6
clone size: .

CDR3 protein: CAYPTDGTGGPPGQYF
CDR3 DNA: TGTGCCTACCCGACTGATGGGACAGGGGGTCCACCGGGGCAGTACTTC
J gene: TRBJ2-7
D gene: .
V gene: TRBV21-1
clone size: few

CDR3 protein: CASSSLSGQGQANYGYTF
CDR3 DNA: TGTGCCAGCAGTTCCCTATCGGGACAGGGGCAAGCTAACTATGGCTACACCTTC
J gene: TRBJ1-2
D gene: TRBD1
V gene: TRBV27
clone size: .

CDR3 protein: CASSNLVFQYF
CDR3 DNA: TGTGCCAGCTCTAATTTGGTATTTCAGTACTTC
J gene: TRBJ2-4
D gene: .
V gene: TRBV18
clone size: .

CDR3 protein: CASSERGVTQYF
CDR3 DNA: TGTGCCAGCAGTGAACGGGGGGTCACCCAGTACTTC
J gene: TRBJ2-5
D gene: TRBD2
V gene: TRBV2
clone size: .

CDR3 protein: CATAIDETFNEQFF
CDR3 DNA: TGTGCCACCGCTATAGACGAGACTTTCAATGAGCAGTTCTTC
J gene: TRBJ2-1
D gene: .
V gene: TRBV2
clone size: .

CDR3 protein: CASSLAGQGHGYTF
CDR3 DNA: TGTGCCAGCAGCTTGGCGGGACAGGGGCACGGCTACACCTTC
J gene: TRBJ1-2
D gene: TRBD1
V gene: TRBV5-4
clone size: .

CDR3 protein: CASSFFSGKGDNEQFF
CDR3 DNA: TGTGCCAGCAGCTTTTTCTCGGGAAAGGGGGACAATGAGCAGTTCTTC
J gene: TRBJ2-1
D gene: .
V gene: TRBV5-5
clone size: .

CDR3 protein: CASSYDGNYGYTF
CDR3 DNA: TGTGCCAGCAGTTACGACGGTAACTATGGCTACACCTTC
J gene: TRBJ1-2
D gene: .
V gene: TRBV6-5
clone size: .

CDR3 protein: CASSPPGGTEAFF
CDR3 DNA: TGTGCCAGCTCACCACCGGGGGGCACTGAAGCTTTCTTT
J gene: TRBJ1-1
D gene: .
V gene: TRBV18
clone size: .

CDR3 protein: CSVETLETQYF
CDR3 DNA: TGCAGCGTCGAGACCTTAGAGACCCAGTACTTC
J gene: TRBJ2-5
D gene: .
V gene: TRBV29-1
clone size: few

CDR3 protein: CASSFETNTEAFF
CDR3 DNA: TGTGCCAGCAGTTTCGAGACGAACACTGAAGCTTTCTTT
J gene: TRBJ1-1
D gene: .
V gene: TRBV27
clone size: .

CDR3 protein: CASSLTREQPQHF
CDR3 DNA: TGTGCCAGCAGCTTAACAAGGGAACAGCCCCAGCATTTT
J gene: TRBJ1-5
D gene: .
V gene: TRBV7-3
clone size: .

CDR3 protein: CASSRIPGQGGNEQFF
CDR3 DNA: TGTGCCAGCAGTCGGATACCGGGACAGGGAGGGAATGAGCAGTTCTTC
J gene: TRBJ2-1
D gene: TRBD1
V gene: TRBV28
clone size: .

CDR3 protein: CASRETASGNTIYF
CDR3 DNA: TGCGCCAGCCGAGAGACAGCCTCTGGAAACACCATATATTTT
J gene: TRBJ1-3
D gene: .
V gene: TRBV5-1
clone size: .

CDR3 protein: CASSPRADQETQYF
CDR3 DNA: TGTGCCAGCTCACCGAGAGCGGACCAAGAGACCCAGTACTTC
J gene: TRBJ2-5
D gene: .
V gene: TRBV18
clone size: .

CDR3 protein: CASRSGTSEGNEQFF
CDR3 DNA: TGTGCCAGCAGATCCGGGACTAGCGAGGGCAATGAGCAGTTCTTC
J gene: TRBJ2-1
D gene: TRBD2
V gene: TRBV2
clone size: .

CDR3 protein: CASSVDPSSYTF
CDR3 DNA: TGCGCCAGCAGCGTAGACCCCTCGAGCTACACCTTC
J gene: TRBJ1-2
D gene: .
V gene: TRBV5-1
clone size: .

CDR3 protein: CATSRTAHSGANVLTF
CDR3 DNA: TGTGCCACCAGCAGGACAGCTCACTCTGGGGCCAACGTCCTGACTTTC
J gene: TRBJ2-6
D gene: .
V gene: TRBV15
clone size: .

CDR3 protein: CASSWGQGSYEQYF
CDR3 DNA: TGTGCCAGCAGCTGGGGACAGGGCTCCTACGAGCAGTACTTC
J gene: TRBJ2-7
D gene: TRBD1
V gene: TRBV7-9
clone size: .

CDR3 protein: CASAPEGAGEQYF
CDR3 DNA: TGTGCCAGCGCCCCGGAGGGAGCTGGCGAGCAGTACTTC
J gene: TRBJ2-7
D gene: .
V gene: TRBV2
clone size: few

CDR3 protein: CASSQVKVRTRYYEQYF
CDR3 DNA: TGTGCCAGCAGCCAAGTGAAGGTTAGGACTAGGTACTACGAGCAGTACTTC
J gene: TRBJ2-7
D gene: TRBD2
V gene: TRBV4-2
clone size: once

CDR3 protein: CAWSAVGTKIYNEQFF
CDR3 DNA: TGTGCCTGGAGTGCCGTCGGGACTAAAATTTACAATGAGCAGTTCTTC
J gene: TRBJ2-1
D gene: TRBD2
V gene: TRBV30
clone size: .

CDR3 protein: CASSWTAYNEQFF
CDR3 DNA: TGCGCCAGCAGCTGGACAGCATACAATGAGCAGTTCTTC
J gene: TRBJ2-1
D gene: .
V gene: TRBV5-1
clone size: .

CDR3 protein: CSVLAGGIAYEQYF
CDR3 DNA: TGCAGCGTACTAGCGGGGGGTATTGCCTACGAGCAGTACTTC
J gene: TRBJ2-7
D gene: TRBD2
V gene: TRBV29-1
clone size: .

CDR3 protein: CASSLDPAASSYEQYF
CDR3 DNA: TGCGCCAGCAGCTTGGATCCAGCGGCAAGCTCCTACGAGCAGTACTTC
J gene: TRBJ2-7
D gene: .
V gene: TRBV5-1
clone size: .

CDR3 protein: CASSQASGANVLTF
CDR3 DNA: TGTGCCAGCAGTCAAGCGTCAGGGGCCAACGTCCTGACTTTC
J gene: TRBJ2-6
D gene: .
V gene: TRBV2
clone size: few

CDR3 protein: CASSYPGLAAQETQYF
CDR3 DNA: TGTGCCAGCAGTTATCCGGGACTAGCGGCCCAAGAGACCCAGTACTTC
J gene: TRBJ2-5
D gene: TRBD2
V gene: TRBV6-6
clone size: .

CDR3 protein: CSVTLLSLDTQYF
CDR3 DNA: TGCAGCGTTACCTTGCTTTCCTTAGATACGCAGTATTTT
J gene: TRBJ2-3
D gene: .
V gene: TRBV29-1
clone size: .

CDR3 protein: CASSTGLNTEAFF
CDR3 DNA: TGTGCCAGCAGCACAGGGTTGAACACTGAAGCTTTCTTT
J gene: TRBJ1-1
D gene: .
V gene: TRBV7-6
clone size: few

CDR3 protein: CASSQRWRANTGELFF
CDR3 DNA: TGCGCCAGCAGTCAAAGGTGGAGGGCTAACACCGGGGAGCTGTTTTTT
J gene: TRBJ2-2
D gene: .
V gene: TRBV23-1
clone size: .

CDR3 protein: CASSPGTSGGSSYNEQFF
CDR3 DNA: TGTGCCAGCAGTCCTGGGACTAGCGGGGGGAGCTCCTACAATGAGCAGTTCTTC
J gene: TRBJ2-1
D gene: TRBD2
V gene: TRBV2
clone size: .

CDR3 protein: CASSVTGTVSTDTQYF
CDR3 DNA: TGTGCCAGCAGCGTAACCGGGACGGTGAGCACAGATACGCAGTATTTT
J gene: TRBJ2-3
D gene: .
V gene: TRBV9
clone size: .

CDR3 protein: CASSVGDKPTDTQYF
CDR3 DNA: TGTGCCAGCAGTGTAGGGGACAAACCCACAGATACGCAGTATTTT
J gene: TRBJ2-3
D gene: .
V gene: TRBV6-4
clone size: .

CDR3 protein: CASSLSRLTTYEQYF
CDR3 DNA: TGTGCCAGCAGTTTATCAAGACTAACAACCTACGAGCAGTACTTC
J gene: TRBJ2-7
D gene: .
V gene: TRBV27
clone size: .

CDR3 protein: CASSAQGAAVGYTF
CDR3 DNA: TGTGCCAGCAGTGCGCAGGGGGCCGCTGTTGGCTACACCTTC
J gene: TRBJ1-2
D gene: TRBD1
V gene: TRBV2
clone size: .

CDR3 protein: CASSEVAGVTEAFF
CDR3 DNA: TGTGCCAGCAGTGAAGTAGCAGGGGTCACTGAAGCTTTCTTT
J gene: TRBJ1-1
D gene: .
V gene: TRBV6-4
clone size: .

CDR3 protein: CASHPDSLAGENEQYF
CDR3 DNA: TGCGCCAGCCATCCTGATTCGTTAGCGGGAGAGAACGAGCAGTACTTC
J gene: TRBJ2-7
D gene: TRBD2
V gene: TRBV4-1
clone size: once

CDR3 protein: CASSPKTPNPGTGTNEQFF
CDR3 DNA: TGTGCCAGCTCACCTAAAACCCCGAATCCCGGGACAGGGACCAATGAGCAGTTCTTC
J gene: TRBJ2-1
D gene: TRBD1
V gene: TRBV18
clone size: .

CDR3 protein: CASSSQGLSNQPQHF
CDR3 DNA: TGTGCCAGCAGTTCACAGGGACTCAGCAATCAGCCCCAGCATTTT
J gene: TRBJ1-5
D gene: .
V gene: TRBV2
clone size: .

CDR3 protein: CAWSVRQGHGYTF
CDR3 DNA: TGTGCCTGGAGTGTACGACAGGGGCATGGCTACACCTTC
J gene: TRBJ1-2
D gene: TRBD1
V gene: TRBV30
clone size: .

CDR3 protein: CASSPRSNEQFF
CDR3 DNA: TGTGCCAGCTCACCCCGCTCGAATGAGCAGTTCTTC
J gene: TRBJ2-1
D gene: .
V gene: TRBV18
clone size: .

CDR3 protein: CASGGQAGNEQFF
CDR3 DNA: TGCGCCAGCGGCGGACAGGCAGGCAATGAGCAGTTCTTC
J gene: TRBJ2-1
D gene: TRBD1
V gene: TRBV5-1
clone size: .